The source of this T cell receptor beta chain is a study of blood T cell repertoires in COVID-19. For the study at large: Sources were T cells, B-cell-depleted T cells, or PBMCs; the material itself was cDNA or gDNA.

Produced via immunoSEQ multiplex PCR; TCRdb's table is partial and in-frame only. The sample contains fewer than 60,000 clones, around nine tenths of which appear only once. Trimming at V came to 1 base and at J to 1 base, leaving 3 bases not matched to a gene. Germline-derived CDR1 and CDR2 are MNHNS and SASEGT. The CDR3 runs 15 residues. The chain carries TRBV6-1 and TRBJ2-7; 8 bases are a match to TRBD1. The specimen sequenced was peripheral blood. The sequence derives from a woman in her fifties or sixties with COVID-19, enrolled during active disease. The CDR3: CASSEGRGRSYEQYF. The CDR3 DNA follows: TGTGCCAGCAGTGAAGGCAGGGGGCGATCCTACGAGCAGTACTTC.